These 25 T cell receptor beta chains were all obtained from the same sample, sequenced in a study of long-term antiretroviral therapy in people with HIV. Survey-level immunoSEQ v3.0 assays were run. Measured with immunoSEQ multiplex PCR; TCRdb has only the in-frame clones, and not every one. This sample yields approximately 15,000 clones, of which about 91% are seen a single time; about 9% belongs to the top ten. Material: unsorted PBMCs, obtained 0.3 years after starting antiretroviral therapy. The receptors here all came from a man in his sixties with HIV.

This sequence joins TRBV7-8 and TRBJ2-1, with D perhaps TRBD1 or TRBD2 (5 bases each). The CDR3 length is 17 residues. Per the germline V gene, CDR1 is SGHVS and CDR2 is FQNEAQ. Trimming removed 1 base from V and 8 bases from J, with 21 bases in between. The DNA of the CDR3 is TGTGCCAGCAGCTTAGTAGTAGGGGAGACGAGAGAAGATGAGCAGTTCTTC. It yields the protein CASSLVVGETREDEQFF.

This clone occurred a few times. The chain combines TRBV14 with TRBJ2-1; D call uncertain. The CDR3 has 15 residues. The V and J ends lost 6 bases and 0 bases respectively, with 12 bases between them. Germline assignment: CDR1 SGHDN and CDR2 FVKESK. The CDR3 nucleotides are TGTGCCAGCAGTCTCACGGGCGACTCCTACAATGAGCAGTTCTTC. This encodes CASSLTGDSYNEQFF.

CDR3 sequence: CASSLGEAGYTF. In DNA, the CDR3 is TGTGCCAGCAGCTTGGGGGAGGCTGGCTACACCTTC. The chain has TRBV7-9 and TRBJ1-2; tentatively, D is TRBD1 (5 bases). Trimming pared 3 bases from V and 7 bases from J, leaving 9 bases between. CDR3 size: 12 residues. The V gene's germline CDR1 is SEHNR and CDR2 FQNEAQ (reference sequence). The variable domain in full, completed from reference TRBV7-9 and TRBJ1-2, reads DTGVSQNPRHKITKRGQNVTFRCDPISEHNRLYWYRQTLGQGPEFLTYFQNEAQLEKSRLLSDRFSAERPKGSFSTLEIQRTEQGDSAMYLCASSLGEAGYTFGSGTRLTVV.

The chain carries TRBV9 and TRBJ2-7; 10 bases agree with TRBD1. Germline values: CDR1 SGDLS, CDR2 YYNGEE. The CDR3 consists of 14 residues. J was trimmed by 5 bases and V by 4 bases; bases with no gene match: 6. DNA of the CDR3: TGTGCCAGCAGCCCAGGACAGGGGGACAACGAGCAGTACTTC. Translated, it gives CASSPGQGDNEQYF.

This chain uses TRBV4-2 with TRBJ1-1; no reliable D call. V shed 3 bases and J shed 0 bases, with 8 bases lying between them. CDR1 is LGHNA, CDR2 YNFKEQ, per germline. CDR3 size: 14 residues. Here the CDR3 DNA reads TGTGCCAGCAGCCAGGGAGATATGAACACTGAAGCTTTCTTT. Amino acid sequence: CASSQGDMNTEAFF.

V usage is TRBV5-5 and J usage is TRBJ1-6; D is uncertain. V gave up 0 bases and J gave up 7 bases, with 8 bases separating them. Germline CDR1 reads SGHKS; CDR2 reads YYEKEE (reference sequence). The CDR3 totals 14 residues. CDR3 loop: CASSLGVGNSPLHF. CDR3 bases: TGTGCCAGCAGCTTGGGGGTGGGGAATTCACCCCTCCACTTT.

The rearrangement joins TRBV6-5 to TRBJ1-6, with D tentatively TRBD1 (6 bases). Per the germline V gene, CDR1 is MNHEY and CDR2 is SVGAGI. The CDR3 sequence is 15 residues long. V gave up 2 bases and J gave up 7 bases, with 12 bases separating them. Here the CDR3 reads CASSYADSVNSPLHF. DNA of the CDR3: TGTGCCAGCAGTTACGCGGACAGCGTGAATTCACCCCTCCACTTT.

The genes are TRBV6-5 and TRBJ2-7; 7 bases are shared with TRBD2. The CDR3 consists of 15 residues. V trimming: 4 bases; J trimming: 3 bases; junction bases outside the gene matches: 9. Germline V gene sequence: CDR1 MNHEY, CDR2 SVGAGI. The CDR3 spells CASSLVGLSSYEQYF. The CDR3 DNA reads TGTGCCAGCAGTTTGGTGGGACTATCTAGCTACGAGCAGTACTTC.

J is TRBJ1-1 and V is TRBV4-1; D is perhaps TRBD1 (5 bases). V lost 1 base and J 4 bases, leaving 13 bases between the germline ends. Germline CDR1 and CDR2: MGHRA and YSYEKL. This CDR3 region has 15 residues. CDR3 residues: CASSQAGTHGTEAFF. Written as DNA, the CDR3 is TGCGCCAGCAGCCAAGCTGGGACGCATGGCACTGAAGCTTTCTTT.

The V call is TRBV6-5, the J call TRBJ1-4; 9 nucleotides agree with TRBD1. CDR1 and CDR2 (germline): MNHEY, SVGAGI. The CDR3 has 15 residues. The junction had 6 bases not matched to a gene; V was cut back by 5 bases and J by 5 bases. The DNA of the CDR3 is TGTGCCAGCAGTCAGATTGGGACAGGGAATGAAAAACTGTTTTTT. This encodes CASSQIGTGNEKLFF.

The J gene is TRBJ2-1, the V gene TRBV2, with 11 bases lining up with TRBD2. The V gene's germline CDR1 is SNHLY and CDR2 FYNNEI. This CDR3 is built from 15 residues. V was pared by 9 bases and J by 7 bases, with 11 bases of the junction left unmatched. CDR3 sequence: CASRSSGGARNEQFF. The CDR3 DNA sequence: TGTGCCAGTCGTAGTAGCGGGGGGGCGAGGAATGAGCAGTTCTTC.

This CDR3 is CASSLVESYSGNTIYF. DNA of the CDR3: TGTGCCAGCAGCCTCGTAGAATCCTATTCTGGAAACACCATATATTTT. The chain links TRBV4-2 to TRBJ1-3; unclear D gene. V lost 4 bases to trimming and J lost 1 base, with 14 bases between them. Germline CDR1 is LGHNA and CDR2 is YNFKEQ. This CDR3 has 16 residues.

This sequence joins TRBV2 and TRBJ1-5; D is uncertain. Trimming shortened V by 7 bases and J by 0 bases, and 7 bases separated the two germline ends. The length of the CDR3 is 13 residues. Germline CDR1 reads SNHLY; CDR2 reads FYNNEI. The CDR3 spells CASMSNSNQPQHF. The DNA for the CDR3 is TGTGCCAGCATGAGCAATAGCAATCAGCCCCAGCATTTT.

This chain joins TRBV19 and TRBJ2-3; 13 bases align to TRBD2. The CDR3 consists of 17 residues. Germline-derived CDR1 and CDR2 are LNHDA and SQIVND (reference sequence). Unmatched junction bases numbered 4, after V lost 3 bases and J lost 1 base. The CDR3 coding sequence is TGTGCCAGTAGTATCTCTGGACTAGCGGGAGGCACAGATACGCAGTATTTT. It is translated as CASSISGLAGGTDTQYF.

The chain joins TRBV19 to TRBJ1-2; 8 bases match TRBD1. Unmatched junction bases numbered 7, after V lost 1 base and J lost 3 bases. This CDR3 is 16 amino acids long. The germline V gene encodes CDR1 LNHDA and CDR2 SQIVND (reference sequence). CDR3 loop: CASSIADRAPDYGYTF. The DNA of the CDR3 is TGTGCCAGTAGTATAGCGGACAGGGCCCCGGACTATGGCTACACCTTC.

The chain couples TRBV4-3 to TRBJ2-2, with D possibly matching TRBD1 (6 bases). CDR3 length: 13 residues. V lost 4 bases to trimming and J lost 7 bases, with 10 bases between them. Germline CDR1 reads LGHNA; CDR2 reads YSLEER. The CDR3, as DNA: TGCGCCAGCAGCCTCCACAGGGTCGGGGAGCTGTTTTTT. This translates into CASSLHRVGELFF.

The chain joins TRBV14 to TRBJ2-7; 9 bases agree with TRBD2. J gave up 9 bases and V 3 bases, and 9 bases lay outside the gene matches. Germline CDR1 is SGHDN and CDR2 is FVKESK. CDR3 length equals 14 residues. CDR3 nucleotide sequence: TGTGCCAGCAGCCACTTAGCGGGGGAATTTGGGCAGTACTTC. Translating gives CASSHLAGEFGQYF.

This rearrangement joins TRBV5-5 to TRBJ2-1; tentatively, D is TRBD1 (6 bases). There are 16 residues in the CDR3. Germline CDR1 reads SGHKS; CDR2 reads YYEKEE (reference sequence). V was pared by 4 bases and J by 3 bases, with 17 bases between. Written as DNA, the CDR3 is TGTGCCAGCAGCCCCGACAGGTCAAGCCTCTACAATGAGCAGTTCTTC. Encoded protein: CASSPDRSSLYNEQFF.

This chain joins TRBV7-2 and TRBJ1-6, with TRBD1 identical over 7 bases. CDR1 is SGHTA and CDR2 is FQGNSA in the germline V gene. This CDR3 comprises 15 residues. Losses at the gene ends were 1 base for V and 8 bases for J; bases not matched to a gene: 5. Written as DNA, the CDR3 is TGTGCCAGCAGCTTAGATTGGACAGGTTATTCACCCCTCCACTTT. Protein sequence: CASSLDWTGYSPLHF.

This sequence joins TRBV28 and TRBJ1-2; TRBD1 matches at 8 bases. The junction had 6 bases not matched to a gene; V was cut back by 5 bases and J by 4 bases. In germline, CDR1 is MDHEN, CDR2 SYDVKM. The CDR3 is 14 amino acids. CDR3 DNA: TGTGCCAGCAGTCTACGACAGGGGACCTATGGCTACACCTTC. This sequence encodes CASSLRQGTYGYTF.

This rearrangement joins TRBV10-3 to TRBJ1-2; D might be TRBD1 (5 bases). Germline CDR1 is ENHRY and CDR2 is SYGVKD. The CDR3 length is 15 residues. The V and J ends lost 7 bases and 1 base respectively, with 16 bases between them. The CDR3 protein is CAITGQIGGNYGYTF. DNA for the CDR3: TGTGCCATCACGGGGCAGATCGGGGGTAACTATGGCTACACCTTC.

DNA of the CDR3: TGCGCCAGCTTTAAGACAGGGAACACCGGGGAGCTGTTTTTT. It yields the protein CASFKTGNTGELFF. The chain is built from TRBV5-1 and TRBJ2-2, with D perhaps matching TRBD1 (6 bases). In germline, CDR1 is SGHRS, CDR2 YFSETQ. CDR3 length: 14 residues. Trimming took 7 bases from V and 1 from J, leaving 11 bases between them. The full variable domain, rest sourced from reference TRBV5-1 and TRBJ2-2, is KAGVTQTPRYLIKTRGQQVTLSCSPISGHRSVSWYQQTPGQGLQFLFEYFSETQRNKGNFPGRFSGRQFSNSRSEMNVSTLELGDSALYLCASFKTGNTGELFFGEGSRLTVL.

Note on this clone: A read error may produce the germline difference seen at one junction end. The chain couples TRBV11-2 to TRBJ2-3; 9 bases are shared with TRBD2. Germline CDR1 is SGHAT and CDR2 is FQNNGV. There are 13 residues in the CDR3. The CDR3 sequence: CASSLESIAGEEF. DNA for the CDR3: TGTGCCAGCAGCTTAGAGTCTATAGCGGGGGAGGAGTTT.

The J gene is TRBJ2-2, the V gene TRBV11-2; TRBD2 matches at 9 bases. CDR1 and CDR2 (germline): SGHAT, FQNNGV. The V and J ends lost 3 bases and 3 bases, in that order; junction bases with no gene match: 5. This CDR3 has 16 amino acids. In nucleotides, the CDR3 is TGTGCCAGCAGCTTCAGCGGGGGGACCTACACCGGGGAGCTGTTTTTT. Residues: CASSFSGGTYTGELFF.

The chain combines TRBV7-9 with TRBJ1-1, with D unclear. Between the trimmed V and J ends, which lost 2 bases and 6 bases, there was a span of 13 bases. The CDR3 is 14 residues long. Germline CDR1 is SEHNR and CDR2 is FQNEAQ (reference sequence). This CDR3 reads CASSLLNMAAEAFF. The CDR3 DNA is TGTGCCAGCAGCTTATTAAATATGGCAGCTGAAGCTTTCTTT.